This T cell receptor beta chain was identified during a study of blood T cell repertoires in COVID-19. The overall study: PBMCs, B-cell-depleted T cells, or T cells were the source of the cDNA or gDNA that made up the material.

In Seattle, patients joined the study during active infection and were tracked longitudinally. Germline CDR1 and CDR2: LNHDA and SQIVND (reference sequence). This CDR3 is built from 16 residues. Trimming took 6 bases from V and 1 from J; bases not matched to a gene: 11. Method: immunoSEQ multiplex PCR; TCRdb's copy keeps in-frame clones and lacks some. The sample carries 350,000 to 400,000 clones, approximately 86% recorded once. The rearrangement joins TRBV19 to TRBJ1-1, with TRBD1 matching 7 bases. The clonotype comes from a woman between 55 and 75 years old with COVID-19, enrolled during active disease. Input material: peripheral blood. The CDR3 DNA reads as TGTGCCAGTAGCCCAGTGCGGGACAGAGCGAACACTGAAGCTTTCTTT. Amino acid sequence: CASSPVRDRANTEAFF.